This is a list of T cell receptor beta chains from one sample in a study of radiotherapy plus CTLA-4 blockade in lung cancer. TCRdb's table, derived via immunoSEQ multiplex PCR, lists solely in-frame clones and lacks some. The top ten hold around 0.78% of the sample, which has over 80,000 clones, about 83% seen once. This material consisted of peripheral blood, taken from a patient treated with radiotherapy plus ipilimumab. The receptors stem from a human donor with non-small cell lung cancer who had stable disease on radiotherapy plus ipilimumab. Both conserved end residues are trimmed from each CDR3. The order of the fields is D gene, V gene, J gene, CDR3 protein. A D gene is named only where the DNA matches it firmly.

D gene: -
V gene: TRBV7-3
J gene: TRBJ1-5
CDR3 protein: ASSLGWGQPQH

D gene: -
V gene: TRBV13
J gene: TRBJ2-7
CDR3 protein: ASSGGGVYEQY

D gene: -
V gene: TRBV4-1
J gene: TRBJ2-2
CDR3 protein: ASSQEGGGTANTGELF

D gene: -
V gene: TRBV27
J gene: TRBJ2-7
CDR3 protein: APQGNEQY

D gene: TRBD1
V gene: TRBV5-4
J gene: TRBJ1-2
CDR3 protein: ASSPGQAPDGGYT

D gene: TRBD1
V gene: TRBV30
J gene: TRBJ2-3
CDR3 protein: AWTGGRGDTQY

D gene: TRBD2
V gene: TRBV29-1
J gene: TRBJ2-7
CDR3 protein: SVEALAGYEQY

D gene: TRBD2
V gene: TRBV5-1
J gene: TRBJ2-7
CDR3 protein: ASSANLLAGGYEQY

D gene: -
V gene: TRBV19
J gene: TRBJ1-6
CDR3 protein: ASSIGQPNSPLH

D gene: TRBD1
V gene: TRBV5-1
J gene: TRBJ1-3
CDR3 protein: ASSPGTGTGNTIY

D gene: -
V gene: TRBV18
J gene: TRBJ2-7
CDR3 protein: ASSPPGSGAEQY

D gene: TRBD1
V gene: TRBV27
J gene: TRBJ2-5
CDR3 protein: ASRNPLTGCTQY

D gene: TRBD1
V gene: TRBV7-2
J gene: TRBJ2-1
CDR3 protein: ASSLGTGSSYNEQF

D gene: -
V gene: TRBV7-3
J gene: TRBJ1-2
CDR3 protein: ASSPQSGNYGYT

D gene: TRBD2
V gene: TRBV18
J gene: TRBJ2-1
CDR3 protein: ASSPRTSGSSYNEQF

D gene: TRBD2
V gene: TRBV7-3
J gene: TRBJ2-5
CDR3 protein: ASSLAGVGETQY

D gene: TRBD2
V gene: TRBV5-4
J gene: TRBJ2-7
CDR3 protein: ASSFQLASEQY

D gene: TRBD1
V gene: TRBV28
J gene: TRBJ1-4
CDR3 protein: ASSLLGTGGRATNEKLF

D gene: -
V gene: TRBV6-1
J gene: TRBJ2-7
CDR3 protein: ASSEEVGRNEQY

D gene: -
V gene: TRBV5-1
J gene: TRBJ1-5
CDR3 protein: ASSFNSLNQPQH

D gene: TRBD2
V gene: TRBV2
J gene: TRBJ2-3
CDR3 protein: ASRRGGTRDTQY

D gene: TRBD1
V gene: TRBV28
J gene: TRBJ2-1
CDR3 protein: ASTPKGGKDEQF

D gene: -
V gene: TRBV14
J gene: TRBJ1-2
CDR3 protein: ASSQSRWTFNYGYT

D gene: TRBD2
V gene: TRBV10-2
J gene: TRBJ2-7
CDR3 protein: ASTISGIGEQY

D gene: TRBD2
V gene: TRBV11-2
J gene: TRBJ2-7
CDR3 protein: ASSLELAGYDQY

D gene: -
V gene: TRBV18
J gene: TRBJ2-7
CDR3 protein: ASSPLDSSYEQY

D gene: TRBD2
V gene: TRBV2
J gene: TRBJ2-5
CDR3 protein: ASSLRKAGVETQY

D gene: -
V gene: TRBV10-3
J gene: TRBJ1-3
CDR3 protein: AISESAASPSGNTIY

D gene: -
V gene: TRBV19
J gene: TRBJ2-5
CDR3 protein: ASSGPRSDSGETQY

D gene: -
V gene: TRBV28
J gene: TRBJ1-5
CDR3 protein: ASSLTRVSNQPQH

D gene: -
V gene: TRBV7-8
J gene: TRBJ1-2
CDR3 protein: ASSGRGREGIYGYT

D gene: -
V gene: TRBV5-5
J gene: TRBJ1-5
CDR3 protein: ASSLGQYHQPQH

D gene: TRBD1
V gene: TRBV28
J gene: TRBJ2-3
CDR3 protein: ASSFIGTGPDTQY

D gene: -
V gene: TRBV6-1
J gene: TRBJ2-1
CDR3 protein: ASRAGQNEQF

D gene: TRBD2
V gene: TRBV7-9
J gene: TRBJ2-5
CDR3 protein: ASSLGGGAGRETQY

D gene: -
V gene: TRBV2
J gene: TRBJ1-5
CDR3 protein: ASRTQYSNQPQH

D gene: -
V gene: TRBV7-9
J gene: TRBJ1-2
CDR3 protein: ASSLNRGEDGYT